These T cell receptor beta chains were read from a single sample in a study of T cell responses to AZD1222 COVID-19 vaccine. Measured with immunoSEQ multiplex PCR; TCRdb has only the in-frame clones, and not every one. The sample has 95,000 to 110,000 clones, roughly 93% seen once. Specimen: peripheral blood, collected on day 0 of AZD1222 vaccination. These receptors originate from an adult in good health. The CDR3 runs from the conserved cysteine through the conserved F or W. Each record gives: clone size, V gene, J gene, D gene, CDR3 DNA, CDR3 protein. D genes are given only for firm matches. Where a row states a size, it is once, few, many or the class of an expanded clone; other rows omit it.

NA	TRBV6-5	TRBJ1-2	NA	TGTGCCAGCAGTTACGAGGGGTCCTATGGCTACACCTTC	CASSYEGSYGYTF
NA	TRBV6-5	TRBJ1-2	NA	TGTGCCAGCAGTAGCGGGCGCCGGGGGCACGGCTACACCTTC	CASSSGRRGHGYTF
NA	TRBV10-3	TRBJ2-7	TRBD2	TGTGCCATCAAAGGGACTAGCGGTGTCTCCGAGCAGTACTTC	CAIKGTSGVSEQYF
NA	TRBV11-3	TRBJ2-2	TRBD1	TGTGCCAGCAGCGCCCACCCCGGGACAGGTATCACCGGGGAGCTGTTTTTT	CASSAHPGTGITGELFF
NA	TRBV5-5	TRBJ2-7	TRBD2	TGTGCCAGCAGCCGACGACTACTAGCGGGAGGCGACTCCTACGAGCAGTACTTC	CASSRRLLAGGDSYEQYF
NA	TRBV28	TRBJ2-7	NA	TGTGCCACTGCGCGGGCGGGACCCTACGAGCAGTACTTC	CATARAGPYEQYF
once	TRBV3-1/TRBV3-2	TRBJ2-1	NA	TGTGCCAGCACATCCTATCATTATAGCGGATCGGAGCAGTTCTTC	CASTSYHYSGSEQFF
once	TRBV19	TRBJ2-3	NA	TGTGCCAGTAGTATTGCAGATACGCAGTATTTT	CASSIADTQYF
once	TRBV27	TRBJ2-1	TRBD1	TGTGCCAGCAGCCTGGGGACAGGGGGCAAGAATGAGCAGTTCTTC	CASSLGTGGKNEQFF
NA	TRBV6-4	TRBJ2-3	TRBD2	TGTGCCAGCAGTGTTAGCGGGAGGACAGATACGCAGTATTTT	CASSVSGRTDTQYF
NA	TRBV12-3/TRBV12-4	TRBJ1-2	NA	TGTGCCAGCAGTACGAAGGCCAGATATGGCTACACCTTC	CASSTKARYGYTF
NA	TRBV6-5	TRBJ1-2	NA	TGTGCCAGCAGTTACTATGCGGTGGGGGGCGGCTACACCTTC	CASSYYAVGGGYTF
few	TRBV5-1	TRBJ2-2	TRBD1	TGCGCCAGCAGCCCTACCGGGACAGATATCACCGGGGAGCTGTTTTTT	CASSPTGTDITGELFF
NA	TRBV3-1/TRBV3-2	TRBJ1-6	TRBD1	TGTGCCAGCAGCTCACAGGGGAATAATTCACCCCTCCACTTT	CASSSQGNNSPLHF
NA	TRBV6-5	TRBJ2-5	TRBD1	TGTGCCAGCAGGGCAGGGGGCCGGTGGGAGACCCAGTACTTC	CASRAGGRWETQYF
few	TRBV30	TRBJ1-5	NA	TGTGCCTGGAGTGTTGATGAAAATCAGCCCCAGCATTTT	CAWSVDENQPQHF
NA	TRBV11-2	TRBJ1-6	TRBD1	TGTGCCAGCAGCCCCTCCACGGACAGGGGGCATCGATCACCCCTCCACTTT	CASSPSTDRGHRSPLHF
once	TRBV6-5	TRBJ1-3	NA	TGTGCCAGTAAACAGGGATCTGGAAACACCATATATTTT	CASKQGSGNTIYF
NA	TRBV2	TRBJ2-1	TRBD2	TGTGCCAGCAGTGCTAGCGGGAGAATTAATGAGCAGTTCTTC	CASSASGRINEQFF
NA	TRBV9	TRBJ2-3	TRBD2	TGTGCCAGCAGCGTATACGGCGGGAGTACAGAAGATACGCAGTATTTT	CASSVYGGSTEDTQYF
NA	TRBV20-1	TRBJ2-5	NA	TGCAGTGCTATCCAAGAGACCCAGTACTTC	CSAIQETQYF
once	TRBV5-1	TRBJ1-4	TRBD1	TGCGCCAGCAGCCACGGGACAGGGCGTGAAAAACTGTTTTTT	CASSHGTGREKLFF
NA	TRBV3-1/TRBV3-2	TRBJ1-2	NA	TGTGCCAGCAGCCAAGACAGTGCAGGGAATGGCTACACCTTC	CASSQDSAGNGYTF
NA	TRBV27	TRBJ1-5	NA	TGTGCCAGCAGGTCTGACAGACATCAGCCCCAGCATTTT	CASRSDRHQPQHF
NA	TRBV5-8	TRBJ1-1	NA	TGTGCCAGCAGCTTGGCGTCACTGAACACTGAAGCTTTCTTT	CASSLASLNTEAFF
NA	TRBV18	TRBJ2-7	NA	TGTGCCAGCTCACAGACAAGCCTCCTCGGCGAGCAGTACTTC	CASSQTSLLGEQYF
NA	TRBV5-4	TRBJ2-1	TRBD2	TGTGCCAGCAGCTTGGATGGCGGGAGGGCTTACAATCCTGAGCAGTTCTTC	CASSLDGGRAYNPEQFF